The 21 T cell receptor beta chains below were found in one sample sequenced in a study of blood T cell repertoires in COVID-19. Using immunoSEQ multiplex PCR, the repertoire was profiled, and TCRdb retains in-frame clones only, with some absent. Among approximately 300,000 clones listed, approximately 90% were seen once. Input material: PBMCs or T cells enriched from blood (not recorded which). These TCRs come from a woman in her twenties or thirties who had been exposed to COVID-19.

This sequence joins TRBV7-2 and TRBJ2-7, with TRBD2 matching over 7 bases. Germline CDR1 is SGHTA and CDR2 is FQGNSA. The junction had 3 bases not matched to a gene; V was cut back by 2 bases and J by 5 bases. The CDR3 consists of 13 residues. The CDR3 bases are TGTGCCAGCAGCTTACGGAGCGGGGACGAGCAGTACTTC. This sequence encodes CASSLRSGDEQYF.

The chain recombines TRBV5-1 with TRBJ1-2; D unresolved. The CDR3 loop spans 14 amino acids. Germline V CDR1 and CDR2: SGHRS, YFSETQ. Trimming removed 0 bases at V and 3 bases at J, with 9 bases between. The CDR3 region has the DNA TGCGCCAGCAGCTTGGTGGGCCAGGACTATGGCTACACCTTC. Protein: CASSLVGQDYGYTF.

The rearrangement links TRBV10-3 to TRBJ2-7, with D possibly matching TRBD1 (6 bases). Germline CDR1 ENHRY, CDR2 SYGVKD. The CDR3 is 12 residues long. Trimming pared 11 bases from V and 4 bases from J, leaving 15 bases between. This CDR3 reads CALGAGEYEQYF. In DNA form, the CDR3 reads TGTGCCTTAGGGGCAGGGGAGTACGAGCAGTACTTC.

The chain joins TRBV6-5 to TRBJ2-7; D is perhaps TRBD2 (5 bases). The CDR3 has 12 amino acids. Germline V gives CDR1 MNHEY, CDR2 SVGAGI. Trimming cost V 7 bases and J 7 bases, with 14 bases left between them. The CDR3 DNA sequence: TGTGCCAGCACCCCACGGAGAGGGGAGCAGTACTTC. It yields the protein CASTPRRGEQYF.

J is TRBJ2-7 and V is TRBV3-1 (or the pseudogene TRBV3-2); no firm D call. The CDR3 is 12 residues long. Trimming took off 1 base at V and 6 bases at J, with 7 bases between the two ends. CDR1 is LGHDT, CDR2 YNNKEL, per germline (reference sequence). CDR3 bases: TGTGCCAGCAGCCAAGGGTACAGCGAGCAGTACTTC. Translation gives CASSQGYSEQYF.

The V gene is TRBV11-2, the J gene TRBJ1-1; TRBD1 matches 10 bases. The CDR3 spans 13 residues. Germline values: CDR1 SGHAT, CDR2 FQNNGV. V lost 2 bases, J lost 11 bases, and 5 bases stayed unmatched. Written as DNA, the CDR3 is TGTGCCAGCAGCTTAACCGACAGGGGGCACGCTTTCTTT. Protein product: CASSLTDRGHAFF. The complete variable domain, with remaining parts taken from reference TRBV11-2 and TRBJ1-1, reads EAGVAQSPRYKIIEKRQSVAFWCNPISGHATLYWYQQILGQGPKLLIQFQNNGVVDDSQLPKDRFSAERLKGVDSTLKIQPAKLEDSAVYLCASSLTDRGHAFFGQGTRLTVV.

The rearrangement joins TRBV6-5 to TRBJ2-7; possible D gene TRBD1, 6 bases. The length of the CDR3 is 15 residues. The germline gives CDR1 MNHEY, CDR2 SVGAGI. V was shortened by 0 bases and J by 3 bases, with 12 bases between the two germline ends. Here the CDR3 reads CASSYSDSGHYEQYF. CDR3 nucleotide sequence: TGTGCCAGCAGTTACTCGGACAGCGGCCACTACGAGCAGTACTTC.

The rearrangement joins TRBV4-2 to TRBJ1-5, with D unresolved. The CDR3 extends over 13 amino acids. CDR1 is LGHNA and CDR2 is YNFKEQ in the germline V gene. The V and J ends lost 4 bases and 4 bases respectively, with 8 bases between them. The CDR3 protein is CASSLGPNQPQHF. The CDR3 DNA sequence: TGTGCCAGCAGCCTGGGCCCTAATCAGCCCCAGCATTTT.

The chain combines TRBV7-8 with TRBJ2-3; D might be TRBD2 (5 bases). The V and J ends lost 1 base and 1 base respectively, with 12 bases between them. There are 16 residues in the CDR3. Germline V gene sequence: CDR1 SGHVS, CDR2 FQNEAQ. CDR3 loop: CASSLDRGWGTDTQYF. The CDR3 DNA is TGTGCCAGCAGCTTAGACCGGGGATGGGGCACAGATACGCAGTATTTT.

The genes are TRBV11-2 and TRBJ1-1; D is possibly TRBD1 (5 bases). Germline-derived CDR1 and CDR2 are SGHAT and FQNNGV. The V gene lost 2 bases and the J gene lost 1 base, with 11 bases spanning the gap. This CDR3 is built from 15 residues. CDR3 residues: CASSLTGGENTEAFF. The DNA of the CDR3 is TGTGCCAGCAGCTTAACCGGGGGTGAGAACACTGAAGCTTTCTTT.

This chain links TRBV20-1 with TRBJ1-5, with 7 nucleotides matching TRBD1. Germline-derived CDR1 and CDR2 are DFQATT and SNEGSKA (reference sequence). V gave up 3 bases and J gave up 4 bases; unmatched junction bases: 18. The CDR3 has 18 amino acids. The CDR3 protein is CSASPGTVLRPTNQPQHF. CDR3 DNA sequence: TGCAGTGCTAGTCCCGGGACAGTCCTACGTCCAACTAATCAGCCCCAGCATTTT.

This chain links TRBV5-5 with TRBJ2-3, with 8 bases aligning to TRBD1. This CDR3 contains 16 residues. The germline V gene has CDR1 SGHKS and CDR2 YYEKEE (reference sequence). Trimming took 3 bases from V and 1 from J; bases not matched to a gene: 7. CDR3 sequence: CASSYQTGDRTDTQYF. CDR3 nucleotide sequence: TGTGCCAGCAGCTACCAGACAGGGGACCGCACAGATACGCAGTATTTT.

The chain combines TRBV7-9 with TRBJ2-1, with 8 nucleotides matching TRBD2. V trimming: 8 bases; J trimming: 3 bases; junction bases outside the gene matches: 9. CDR1 SEHNR and CDR2 FQNEAQ come from the germline V gene (reference sequence). The CDR3 sequence is 15 residues long. This CDR3 is CASVHGGAVYNEQFF. In DNA form, the CDR3 reads TGTGCCAGCGTACACGGGGGGGCGGTCTACAATGAGCAGTTCTTC.

This sequence joins TRBV5-1 and TRBJ1-1; D is unresolved. The CDR3 has 13 amino acids. V lost 3 bases and J lost 1, with 7 bases in between. Germline V lookup: CDR1 SGHRS, CDR2 YFSETQ. The CDR3 is CASSWAPNTEAFF. For the CDR3, the DNA is TGCGCCAGCAGCTGGGCCCCGAACACTGAAGCTTTCTTT. Complete variable domain (other parts from reference TRBV5-1 and TRBJ1-1): KAGVTQTPRYLIKTRGQQVTLSCSPISGHRSVSWYQQTPGQGLQFLFEYFSETQRNKGNFPGRFSGRQFSNSRSEMNVSTLELGDSALYLCASSWAPNTEAFFGQGTRLTVV.

J is TRBJ1-4 and V is TRBV18; D gene uncertain. The CDR3 extends over 13 amino acids. Trimming took 1 base from V and 8 from J, leaving 8 bases between them. From germline, CDR1 is KGHSH and CDR2 LQKENI. The CDR3 protein is CASSPREREKLFF. DNA of the CDR3: TGTGCCAGCTCACCACGGGAGAGGGAAAAACTGTTTTTT.

The V and J genes are TRBV4-2 and TRBJ2-1; 8 bases match TRBD2. J gave up 5 bases and V 2 bases, and 5 bases lay outside the gene matches. This CDR3 spans 15 amino acids. Germline values: CDR1 LGHNA, CDR2 YNFKEQ. The CDR3 DNA reads TGTGCCAGCAGCCAATCGGGGGGGGCTCACAATGAGCAGTTCTTC. Translation gives CASSQSGGAHNEQFF.

This chain connects TRBV30 to TRBJ1-2; maybe TRBD1 (6 bases). This CDR3 spans 15 amino acids. V lost 3 bases and J lost 5, with 19 bases in between. In germline, CDR1 is GTSNPN, CDR2 SVGIG (reference sequence). CDR3 sequence reads: CAWSHRDRPRYGYTF. CDR3 in DNA: TGTGCCTGGAGCCACCGAGACAGGCCACGGTATGGCTACACCTTC.

A word on this clone: The junction does not match germline at one end; this may be a read error. V and J are TRBV7-6 and TRBJ2-5; 7 nucleotides match TRBD1. This CDR3 has 15 residues. CDR1 is SGHVS, CDR2 FNYEAQ, per germline. The CDR3 here is CASSAFGQARETQYF. CDR3 nucleotides: TGTGCTAGCAGCGCATTCGGACAGGCACGAGAGACCCAGTACTTC.

This chain links TRBV19 with TRBJ2-7, with a possible D match to TRBD1 (5 bases). Germline CDR1 LNHDA, CDR2 SQIVND (reference sequence). The CDR3 spans 14 residues. V was clipped by 4 bases and J by 3 bases, with 13 bases between them. The CDR3 nucleotides are TGTGCCAGTAGTAAACAAAGACAGCTCTACGAGCAGTACTTC. It codes for CASSKQRQLYEQYF.

The rearrangement uses TRBV7-2 and TRBJ2-1; D possibly corresponds to TRBD2 (6 bases). The V gene lost 1 base and the J gene lost 4 bases, with 14 bases spanning the gap. This CDR3 comprises 16 residues. Looked up from germline, CDR1 is SGHTA and CDR2 is FQGNSA. For the CDR3, the DNA is TGTGCCAGCAGCTTAGTTCTAGGACTACCTTACAATGAGCAGTTCTTC. Protein: CASSLVLGLPYNEQFF.

The rearrangement uses TRBV9 and TRBJ2-5; D may be TRBD1 (6 bases). CDR1 SGDLS and CDR2 YYNGEE come from the germline V gene. Deletions cut 3 bases from V and 0 bases from J, with 12 bases between. CDR3 length: 15 residues. In nucleotides, the CDR3 is TGTGCCAGCAGCGCCCGACAGGTGTACCAAGAGACCCAGTACTTC. Translating it yields CASSARQVYQETQYF.